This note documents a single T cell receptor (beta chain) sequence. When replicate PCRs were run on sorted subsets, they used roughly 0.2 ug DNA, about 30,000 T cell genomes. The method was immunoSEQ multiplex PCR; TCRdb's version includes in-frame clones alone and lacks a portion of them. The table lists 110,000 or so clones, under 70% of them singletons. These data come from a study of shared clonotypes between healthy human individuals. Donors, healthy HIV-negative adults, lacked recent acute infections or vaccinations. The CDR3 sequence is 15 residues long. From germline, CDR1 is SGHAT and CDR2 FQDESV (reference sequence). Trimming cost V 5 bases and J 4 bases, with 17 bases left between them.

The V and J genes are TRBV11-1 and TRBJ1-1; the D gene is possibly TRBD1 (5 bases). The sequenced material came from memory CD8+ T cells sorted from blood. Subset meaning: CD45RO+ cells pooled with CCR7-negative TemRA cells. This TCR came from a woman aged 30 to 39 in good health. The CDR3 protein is CASSPVLDSGTEAFF. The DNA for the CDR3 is TGTGCCAGCAGCCCCGTCCTCGACAGCGGCACTGAAGCTTTCTTT. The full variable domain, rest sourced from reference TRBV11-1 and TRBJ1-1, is EAEVAQSPRYKITEKSQAVAFWCDPISGHATLYWYRQILGQGPELLVQFQDESVVDDSQLPKDRFSAERLKGVDSTLKIQPAELGDSAMYLCASSPVLDSGTEAFFGQGTRLTVV.